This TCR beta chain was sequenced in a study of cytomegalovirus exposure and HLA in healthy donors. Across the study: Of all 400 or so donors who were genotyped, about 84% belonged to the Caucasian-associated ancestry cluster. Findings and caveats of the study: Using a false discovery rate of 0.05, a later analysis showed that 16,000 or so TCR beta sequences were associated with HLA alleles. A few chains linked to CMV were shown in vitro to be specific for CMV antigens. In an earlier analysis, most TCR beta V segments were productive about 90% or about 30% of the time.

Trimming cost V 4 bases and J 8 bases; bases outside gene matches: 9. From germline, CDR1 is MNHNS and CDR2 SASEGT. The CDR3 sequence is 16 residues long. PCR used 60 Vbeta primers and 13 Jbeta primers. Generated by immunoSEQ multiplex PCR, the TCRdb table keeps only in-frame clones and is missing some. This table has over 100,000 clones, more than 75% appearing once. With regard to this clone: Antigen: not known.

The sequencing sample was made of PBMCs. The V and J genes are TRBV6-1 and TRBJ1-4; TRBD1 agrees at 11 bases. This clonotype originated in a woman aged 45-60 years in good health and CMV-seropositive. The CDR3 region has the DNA TGTGCCAGCAGTGGAGGACAGGGGGCCATGGGAGAAAAACTGTTTTTT. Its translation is CASSGGQGAMGEKLFF.